Following are 23 T cell receptor beta chains from one sample sequenced in a study of T-cell reconstitution after alpha-beta-depleted transplantation in children. The TCRbeta library was prepared with unique molecular identifiers. MiXCR, applied by TCRdb to the PCR reads, yields one record per CDR3 protein. Of 450,000 to 550,000 distinct CDR3 sequences listed, about 10% were seen once; the top ten hold 13% to 15%. Here the sequenced sample was PBMCs, mostly from graft donor cells, taken 180 days after TCRalphabeta/CD19-depleted stem cell transplant. These receptors were taken from a female patient between 2 and 15 years old who had a stem cell transplant for aplastic anemia, so the T cells may come from the graft donor.

The chain joins TRBV28 to TRBJ2-7; 8 nucleotides agree with TRBD1. Germline CDR1 is MDHEN and CDR2 is SYDVKM. The CDR3 contains 15 residues. V shed 2 bases, J shed 10 bases, and the junction held 13 bases outside the gene matches. The CDR3 DNA reads as TGTGCCAGCAGTTTAATATCCGAGGACAGGGCCGCCCAGTACTTC. This sequence encodes CASSLISEDRAAQYF. Drawing the rest from reference TRBV28 and TRBJ2-7, the complete variable domain is DVKVTQSSRYLVKRTGEKVFLECVQDMDHENMFWYRQDPGLGLRLIYFSYDVKMKEKGDIPEGYSVSREKKERFSLILESASTNQTSMYLCASSLISEDRAAQYFGPGTRLTVT.

There are many counts of this clonotype. The CDR3, as DNA: TGTGCCAGCAGTCCACCCCGGACAGCCGCCTACGAGCAGTACTTC. This sequence encodes CASSPPRTAAYEQYF. This chain links TRBV28 with TRBJ2-7, with D maybe TRBD1 (6 bases). Germline V gene lookup returns CDR1 MDHEN and CDR2 SYDVKM. V was cut by 5 bases and J by 2 bases, with 16 bases left in between. The CDR3 spans 15 residues.

This chain links TRBV25-1 with TRBJ2-1; 8 bases map to TRBD2. Trimming removed 8 bases from V and 0 bases from J; junction bases left unmatched: 6. CDR1 is MGHDK, CDR2 SYGVNS, per germline. This CDR3 is 15 amino acids long. CDR3 sequence reads: CASGILADSYNEQFF. CDR3 DNA: TGTGCCAGCGGGATACTAGCGGACTCCTACAATGAGCAGTTCTTC. The variable domain in full, completed from reference TRBV25-1 and TRBJ2-1, reads EADIYQTPRYLVIGTGKKITLECSQTMGHDKMYWYQQDPGMELHLIHYSYGVNSTEKGDLSSESTVSRIRTEHFPLTLESARPSHTSQYLCASGILADSYNEQFFGPGTRLTVL.

This clonotype was recorded many times. The chain links TRBV9 to TRBJ2-1; D remains ambiguous. There are 14 residues in the CDR3. V lost 3 bases to trimming and J lost 1 base, with 8 bases between them. Germline V gene data show CDR1 as SGDLS and CDR2 as YYNGEE. CDR3 sequence: CASSEVGSYNEQFF. CDR3 in DNA: TGTGCCAGCAGCGAAGTAGGATCCTACAATGAGCAGTTCTTC.

In this sample, this clonotype turned up many times. The J gene is TRBJ1-1, the V gene TRBV5-5; 7 bases line up with TRBD1. The V and J ends lost 4 bases and 3 bases, in that order; junction bases with no gene match: 6. The CDR3 length is 14 residues. Germline loops: CDR1 SGHKS, CDR2 YYEKEE (reference sequence). The CDR3 loop reads CASSRHRGYTEAFF. CDR3 coding DNA: TGTGCCAGCAGCCGACACAGGGGATACACTGAAGCTTTCTTT.

This clonotype occurred a few times. The J gene is TRBJ1-5, the V gene TRBV28; D uncertain. This CDR3 contains 12 residues. Trimming cost V 4 bases and J 6 bases, with 7 bases left between them. Germline lookup yields CDR1 MDHEN and CDR2 SYDVKM. CDR3 amino acids: CASSWGSQPQHF. The CDR3 nucleotides are TGTGCCAGCAGTTGGGGAAGTCAGCCCCAGCATTTT.

This chain connects TRBV12-3 or TRBV12-4 to TRBJ2-5; a weak D match, TRBD2 (6 bases). V shed 7 bases and J shed 5 bases, with 17 bases lying between them. The CDR3 is 14 amino acids. CDR3 residues: CASIFTGAEETQYF. The CDR3 nucleotides are TGTGCCAGCATTTTTACGGGAGCGGAGGAGACCCAGTACTTC.

The chain links TRBV5-1 to TRBJ2-3; 9 positions match TRBD2. The germline V gene has CDR1 SGHRS and CDR2 YFSETQ. The V gene end was trimmed by 6 bases and the J gene end by 3 bases; junction bases not matched to a gene: 8. The CDR3 has 15 residues. This CDR3 is CASMVAGEITDTQYF. The CDR3 DNA reads TGCGCCAGCATGGTAGCGGGAGAGATAACAGATACGCAGTATTTT.

There are many counts of this clonotype. The rearrangement links TRBV9 to TRBJ2-3; D gene ambiguous. The germline V gene has CDR1 SGDLS and CDR2 YYNGEE. V lost 4 bases, J lost 1 base, and 7 bases lay in between. The CDR3 extends over 13 amino acids. CDR3 DNA sequence: TGTGCCAGCAGCTGGAGAGGCACAGATACGCAGTATTTT. Its translation is CASSWRGTDTQYF.

This clonotype was observed a few times. The chain combines TRBV3-1 with TRBJ1-2, with D unresolved. V was shortened by 3 bases and J by 7 bases, with 18 bases between the two germline ends. The CDR3 runs to 15 residues. The germline V gene has CDR1 LGHDT and CDR2 YNNKEL (reference sequence). CDR3: CASSHGRGLSGGYTF. The CDR3 DNA reads as TGTGCCAGCAGCCATGGCCGGGGTCTCAGCGGTGGCTACACCTTC.

There are a few counts of this clonotype. This chain links TRBV6-2 or TRBV6-3 with TRBJ2-6; 10 bases fit TRBD1. CDR1 is MNHEY, CDR2 SVGEGT, per germline. V trimming: 5 bases; J trimming: 0 bases; junction bases outside the gene matches: 7. CDR3 size: 18 residues. The CDR3 bases are TGTGCCAGCAGTGACGACAGGGGGCCCCTCTCTGGGGCCAACGTCCTGACTTTC. Its protein product is CASSDDRGPLSGANVLTF.

The J gene is TRBJ2-4, the V gene TRBV20-1; 8 nucleotides match TRBD2. The CDR3 runs to 14 residues. Germline values: CDR1 DFQATT, CDR2 SNEGSKA (reference sequence). J was trimmed by 1 base and V by 7 bases; bases with no gene match: 6. The CDR3 nucleotides are TGCAGTGTATTGACGGGGGGGGCCAAAAACATTCAGTACTTC. Its translation: CSVLTGGAKNIQYF.

The rearrangement uses TRBV5-1 and TRBJ2-3; 7 nucleotides align to TRBD1. The CDR3 loop spans 14 amino acids. CDR1 is SGHRS, CDR2 YFSETQ, per germline. Germline trimming cut 1 base from V and 4 bases from J; bases unmatched to any gene: 3. The CDR3 protein is CASSLYRGADTQYF. For the CDR3, the DNA is TGCGCCAGCAGCTTGTACAGGGGCGCAGATACGCAGTATTTT.

This clonotype was seen a handful of times. V gene TRBV4-3 combines with J gene TRBJ1-5; no clear D gene. V was pared by 0 bases and J by 6 bases, with 6 bases between. This CDR3 region has 13 residues. Germline CDR1 is LGHNA and CDR2 is YSLEER. CDR3 in amino acids: CASSQDSSQPQHF. Here the CDR3 DNA reads TGCGCCAGCAGCCAAGATTCGTCTCAGCCCCAGCATTTT.

This clonotype was detected many times. The CDR3 bases are TGTGCCAGTATTGCGGGAGGGCCTCTCGAGCAGTACGTC. Translating gives CASIAGGPLEQYV. The rearrangement joins TRBV19 to TRBJ2-7, with 9 bases fitting TRBD2. Germline V lookup: CDR1 LNHDA, CDR2 SQIVND (reference sequence). V lost 7 bases, J lost 6 bases, and 7 bases stayed unmatched. The CDR3 extends over 13 amino acids.

The chain uses TRBV12-3 or TRBV12-4 and TRBJ1-4; D may be TRBD1 (5 bases). The CDR3 is 17 residues long. V lost 5 bases, J lost 3 bases, and 19 bases lay in between. The CDR3 is CASSPWDRLYANEKLFF. For the CDR3, the DNA is TGTGCCAGCAGTCCATGGGACCGCCTCTACGCTAATGAAAAACTGTTTTTT.

The rearrangement joins TRBV7-2 to TRBJ2-1, with TRBD2 identical over 14 bases. J gave up 8 bases and V 5 bases, and 5 bases lay outside the gene matches. Germline-derived CDR1 and CDR2 are SGHTA and FQGNSA. There are 15 residues in the CDR3. The CDR3 protein is CASSRTSGRIYEQFF. CDR3 DNA: TGTGCCAGCAGCCGGACTAGCGGGAGGATCTATGAGCAGTTCTTC.

V gene TRBV7-2 combines with J gene TRBJ1-1, with 9 bases aligning to TRBD1. CDR3 length: 17 amino acids. The J segment lost 2 bases and the V segment lost 5 bases, leaving 12 bases of the junction unmatched. Germline V gene lookup returns CDR1 SGHTA and CDR2 FQGNSA. For the CDR3, the DNA is TGTGCCAGCAGCCGTTTTGGACAGGGGTCCATTAACACTGAAGCTTTCTTT. It specifies CASSRFGQGSINTEAFF.

In this sample, this clonotype turned up many times. V is TRBV12-3 or TRBV12-4 and J is TRBJ1-1; D not certain. The germline V and J ends were trimmed by 6 bases and 6 bases, with 5 bases remaining between them. This CDR3 spans 10 amino acids. The CDR3 protein is CASRYSEAFF. In DNA form, the CDR3 reads TGTGCCAGCAGATATTCTGAAGCTTTCTTT.

This chain joins TRBV12-3 or TRBV12-4 and TRBJ2-7, with D perhaps TRBD1 or TRBD2 (6 bases each). V was trimmed by 3 bases and J by 0 bases, leaving 24 bases between them. CDR3 length equals 19 residues. CDR3: CASSFTPYLGGGSSYEQYV. CDR3 bases: TGTGCCAGCAGTTTTACTCCGTACTTAGGGGGAGGATCCTCCTACGAGCAGTACGTC.

This clonotype came up many times. V and J are TRBV29-1 and TRBJ2-3; 7 nucleotides line up with TRBD2. Germline values: CDR1 SQVTM, CDR2 ANQGSEA. This CDR3 has 14 residues. The V segment lost 3 bases and the J segment 9 bases; nucleotides outside the gene matches: 12. The CDR3, as DNA: TGCAGCGTTGATACGAGCGGGATCACCGCGACGCAGTATTTT. This translates into CSVDTSGITATQYF.

In this sample, this clonotype turned up a few times. The rearrangement uses TRBV7-2 and TRBJ2-5; D gene uncertain. The CDR3 is made up of 14 amino acids. Germline CDR1 is SGHTA and CDR2 is FQGNSA. Trimming stripped 1 base from V and 1 base from J, with 7 bases between. CDR3 sequence (DNA): TGTGCCAGCAGCTTAGATTCTAGCCAAGAGACCCAGTACTTC. This encodes CASSLDSSQETQYF.

In its sample, this clonotype was seen many times. This chain joins TRBV29-1 and TRBJ2-1, with 10 bases fitting TRBD2. CDR1 is SQVTM and CDR2 is ANQGSEA in the germline V gene. CDR3 length: 12 residues. J lost 7 bases, V lost 8 bases, and 5 bases had no gene match. CDR3 region: CSLSGRPNEQFF. CDR3 in DNA: TGCAGCCTTAGCGGGAGGCCGAATGAGCAGTTCTTC.